Presented here are 18 T cell receptor beta chains from one specimen sequenced in a study of T cell responses to AZD1222 COVID-19 vaccine. Sequencing used immunoSEQ multiplex PCR; TCRdb keeps in-frame clones, though not all of them. The sample carries about 150,000 clones, 85% to 95% recorded once. The sequenced sample was peripheral blood, obtained on day 0 of AZD1222 vaccination. These receptors were taken from an adult in good health.

This clone has just one count. The J gene is TRBJ2-1, the V gene TRBV24-1; the D is unclear. The germline V gene encodes CDR1 KGHDR and CDR2 SFDVKD. V was shortened by 7 bases and J by 9 bases, with 12 bases between the two germline ends. This CDR3 region has 12 residues. CDR3 in amino acids: CATRAEVGEQFF. DNA for the CDR3: TGTGCCACCAGGGCTGAAGTAGGTGAGCAGTTCTTC.

The chain is built from TRBV19 and TRBJ2-7; 12 positions match TRBD1. This CDR3 region has 14 residues. V was clipped by 7 bases and J by 9 bases; unmatched bases: 10. The V gene's germline CDR1 is LNHDA and CDR2 SQIVND (reference sequence). The chain's CDR3 is CASNPGTGGLGQYF. The CDR3 coding sequence is TGTGCCAGTAATCCCGGGACAGGGGGCCTTGGGCAGTACTTC. Supplemented by reference TRBV19 and TRBJ2-7, the full variable domain reads DGGITQSPKYLFRKEGQNVTLSCEQNLNHDAMYWYRQDPGQGLRLIYYSQIVNDFQKGDIAEGYSVSREKKESFPLTVTSAQKNPTAFYLCASNPGTGGLGQYFGPGTRLTVT.

This chain joins TRBV11-3 and TRBJ1-1, with a weak D call TRBD1 (6 bases). The CDR3 consists of 14 residues. Trimming left V 2 bases short and J 3 bases short, with 10 bases between. Germline-derived CDR1 and CDR2 are SGHNT and YENEEA. The CDR3 region is CASSLSGAYTEAFF. The CDR3 DNA sequence: TGTGCCAGCAGCTTATCAGGGGCTTACACTGAAGCTTTCTTT.

The J gene is TRBJ2-2, the V gene TRBV4-2; 8 bases are a match to TRBD2. The germline V gene encodes CDR1 LGHNA and CDR2 YNFKEQ. This CDR3 has 16 amino acids. The ends lost 1 base at V and 7 bases at J; junction bases unmatched: 8. The CDR3 sequence: CASSQARTSQIGELFF. CDR3 sequence (DNA): TGTGCCAGCAGCCAAGCCCGGACTAGCCAAATCGGGGAGCTGTTTTTT.

This clone came up once. The CDR3 nucleotides are TGCGCCAGCAGCCAAGAAAGACTTAACTATGGCTACACCTTC. Translated, it gives CASSQERLNYGYTF. V is TRBV4-3 and J is TRBJ1-2, with unresolved D. The CDR3 extends over 14 amino acids. CDR1 and CDR2 (germline): LGHNA, YSLEER. V was shortened by 0 bases and J by 1 base, with 6 bases between the two germline ends.

V is TRBV7-9 and J is TRBJ2-2; D possibly corresponds to TRBD2 (5 bases). Per the germline V gene, CDR1 is SEHNR and CDR2 is FQNEAQ (reference sequence). This CDR3 contains 14 residues. With 2 bases removed from V and 4 bases from J, the gap between germline ends came to 8 bases. The chain's CDR3 is CASSLRDSTGELFF. CDR3 nucleotide sequence: TGTGCCAGCAGCTTACGGGATTCCACCGGGGAGCTGTTTTTT.

The CDR3 protein is CASSRRGEGTEAFF. CDR3 bases: TGTGCCAGCAGCCGCAGGGGGGAAGGCACTGAAGCTTTCTTT. The chain employs TRBV7-3 and TRBJ1-1, with 7 bases aligning to TRBD1. V was clipped by 5 bases and J by 4 bases; unmatched bases: 7. Germline V gene sequence: CDR1 SGHTA, CDR2 FQGTGA. The CDR3 contains 14 residues.

V and J are TRBV5-4 and TRBJ2-2; 10 bases map to TRBD2. The trim removed 0 bases at V and 5 bases at J, leaving 4 bases unmatched. The CDR3 runs 16 residues. The germline gives CDR1 SGHNT, CDR2 YYREEE (reference sequence). The CDR3 region is CASSLELAGRTGELFF. CDR3 nucleotide sequence: TGTGCCAGCAGCTTGGAACTAGCGGGAAGGACCGGGGAGCTGTTTTTT. Full variable domain (remainder filled in from reference TRBV5-4 and TRBJ2-2): ETGVTQSPTHLIKTRGQQVTLRCSSQSGHNTVSWYQQALGQGPQFIFQYYREEENGRGNFPPRFSGLQFPNYSSELNVNALELDDSALYLCASSLELAGRTGELFFGEGSRLTVL.

The chain carries TRBV5-5 and TRBJ1-2, with D maybe TRBD1 (5 bases). Deletions cut 4 bases from V and 6 bases from J, with 19 bases between. CDR3 length: 15 amino acids. Germline CDR1 reads SGHKS; CDR2 reads YYEKEE (reference sequence). CDR3 coding DNA: TGTGCCAGCAGCCCAGAGGACGGGACTGATGATGGCTACACCTTC. It encodes CASSPEDGTDDGYTF.

V and J are TRBV10-3 and TRBJ2-7; 7 nucleotides line up with TRBD1. This CDR3 is built from 13 residues. J was trimmed by 0 bases and V by 10 bases; bases with no gene match: 6. Germline CDR1 is ENHRY and CDR2 is SYGVKD. CDR3 region: CATLQGTSYEQYF. Written as DNA, the CDR3 is TGTGCCACTTTACAGGGGACCTCCTACGAGCAGTACTTC.

The chain is built from TRBV2 and TRBJ1-5; the D gene is possibly TRBD1 (6 bases). From germline, CDR1 is SNHLY and CDR2 FYNNEI. The CDR3 runs 14 residues. V lost 8 bases and J 2 bases, leaving 13 bases between the germline ends. The CDR3 DNA is TGTGCCAGCGTACAGGGTGCGGGCAATCAGCCCCAGCATTTT. It yields the protein CASVQGAGNQPQHF.

The V gene is TRBV4-1, the J gene TRBJ2-7; 7 bases agree with TRBD2. The trim removed 0 bases at V and 3 bases at J, leaving 17 bases unmatched. The CDR3 spans 19 residues. Germline V gives CDR1 MGHRA, CDR2 YSYEKL. CDR3 nucleotides: TGCGCCAGCAGCCAAGATGTTAGATTTAGCGGGCCGTCCGACTACGAGCAGTACTTC. Residues: CASSQDVRFSGPSDYEQYF.

CDR3 in DNA: TGTGCCAGCATATTCTTCTCTGAGCAGTTCTTC. Translated, it gives CASIFFSEQFF. J is TRBJ2-1 and V is TRBV6-5; D ambiguous. The germline V gene encodes CDR1 MNHEY and CDR2 SVGAGI. V gave up 7 bases and J gave up 9 bases, with 10 bases separating them. This CDR3 comprises 11 residues.

The chain carries TRBV21-1 and TRBJ2-1; whether TRBD2, the table's D call, matches the DNA was not checked. TRBV21-1 is a listed pseudogene. The CDR3 loop spans 18 amino acids. As DNA, the CDR3 is TGTGCCAGCAGCCTCCACCAAAGACTAGCGGGAGATTACAATGAGCAGTTCTTC. Translation: CASSLHQRLAGDYNEQFF.

The rearrangement uses TRBV19 and TRBJ1-1; D may be TRBD1 (6 bases). The V end was cut by 5 bases, the J end by 5 bases, with 12 bases between. The CDR3 is made up of 13 amino acids. CDR1 and CDR2 (germline): LNHDA, SQIVND (reference sequence). CDR3 residues: CASSRDKRTEAFF. The CDR3 bases are TGTGCCAGTAGTCGGGACAAGCGAACTGAAGCTTTCTTT.

This chain joins TRBV10-3 and TRBJ1-3; possible D gene TRBD1, 5 bases. The CDR3 has 17 amino acids. CDR1 and CDR2 from the germline V gene are ENHRY and SYGVKD. V was trimmed by 2 bases and J by 0 bases, leaving 14 bases between them. This CDR3 is CAISENRPEFSGNTIYF. As DNA, the CDR3 is TGTGCCATCAGTGAGAACAGGCCGGAATTCTCTGGAAACACCATATATTTT.

The chain links TRBV24-1 to TRBJ2-1; 15 positions agree with TRBD2. This CDR3 contains 18 residues. Germline trimming cut 9 bases from V and 3 bases from J; bases unmatched to any gene: 11. The germline V gene has CDR1 KGHDR and CDR2 SFDVKD. CDR3 loop: CATSLRTSGRAGYNEQFF. CDR3 DNA sequence: TGTGCCACCTCACTAAGGACTAGCGGGAGGGCCGGCTACAATGAGCAGTTCTTC.

The chain employs TRBV7-2 and TRBJ2-1; tentatively, D is TRBD1 (6 bases). Per germline, CDR1 SGHTA and CDR2 FQGNSA. Trimming took off 5 bases at V and 8 bases at J, with 19 bases between the two ends. This CDR3 comprises 15 residues. The chain's CDR3 is CASSERRTGFDEQFF. CDR3 bases: TGTGCCAGCAGCGAAAGAAGAACAGGGTTCGATGAGCAGTTCTTC. The full variable domain, rest sourced from reference TRBV7-2 and TRBJ2-1, is GAGVSQSPSNKVTEKGKDVELRCDPISGHTALYWYRQSLGQGLEFLIYFQGNSAPDKSGLPSDRFSAERTGGSVSTLTIQRTQQEDSAVYLCASSERRTGFDEQFFGPGTRLTVL.